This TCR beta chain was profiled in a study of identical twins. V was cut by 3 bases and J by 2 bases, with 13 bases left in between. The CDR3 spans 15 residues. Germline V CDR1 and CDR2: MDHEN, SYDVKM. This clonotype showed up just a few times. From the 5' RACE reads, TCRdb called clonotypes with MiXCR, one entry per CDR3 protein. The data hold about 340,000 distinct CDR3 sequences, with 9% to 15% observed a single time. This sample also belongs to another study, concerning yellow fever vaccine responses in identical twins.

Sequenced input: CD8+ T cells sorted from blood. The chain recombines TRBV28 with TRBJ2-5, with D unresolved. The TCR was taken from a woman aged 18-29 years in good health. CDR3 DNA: TGTGCCAGCAGTTTCTTTGATACAGCTCAAGAGACCCAGTACTTC. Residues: CASSFFDTAQETQYF.